Listed here are 5 T cell receptor beta chains from one sample, sequenced in a study of blood T cells in healthy people across ages. A sample-barcoded 5' primer and a J-beta primer mix were used in a second PCR of roughly 6 to 11 cycles. TCRdb reprocessed the 5' RACE reads with MiXCR, giving one entry per CDR3 protein. The data show over 1,500,000 distinct CDR3 sequences, more than 35% seen once. Specimen: blood. All receptors come from a human donor in good health.

The CDR3 DNA sequence: TGTGCCAGCTCACCAGGCGGGGGATTGCAAGAGACCCAGTACTTC. As protein: CASSPGGGLQETQYF. The rearrangement uses TRBV18 and TRBJ2-5, with 7 bases aligning to TRBD2. Germline trimming cut 2 bases from V and 2 bases from J; bases unmatched to any gene: 5. Germline V gene sequence: CDR1 KGHSH, CDR2 LQKENI. The length of the CDR3 is 15 residues.

A few counts support this clonotype. CDR3 bases: TGCGCCAGCAGCCAAAGACTAGCGGGGGCTACCAATGAGCAGTTCTTC. This encodes CASSQRLAGATNEQFF. J is TRBJ2-1 and V is TRBV4-1; 12 nucleotides align to TRBD2. V lost 2 bases and J lost 6; bases outside the gene matches: 5. The germline CDR1 and CDR2 sequences are MGHRA and YSYEKL. CDR3 length: 16 amino acids.

This chain joins TRBV7-2 and TRBJ2-5; D tentatively fits TRBD1 or TRBD2 (6 bases each). Trimming left V 0 bases short and J 1 base short, with 12 bases between. The CDR3 length is 16 residues. Germline-derived CDR1 and CDR2 are SGHTA and FQGNSA. The CDR3 protein is CASSLAGGLPQETQYF. In nucleotides, the CDR3 is TGTGCCAGCAGCTTAGCGGGGGGCCTTCCCCAAGAGACCCAGTACTTC.

The sample holds a few counts of this clonotype. V gene TRBV12-3 or TRBV12-4 combines with J gene TRBJ2-6, with D perhaps matching TRBD1 (5 bases). Trimming took off 6 bases at V and 4 bases at J, with 13 bases between the two ends. The CDR3 is 15 residues long. The DNA for the CDR3 is TGTGCCAGCAGCCTGGACATCGCCGGGGCCAACGTCCTGACTTTC. Translating gives CASSLDIAGANVLTF.

The chain joins TRBV29-1 to TRBJ1-2, with no clear D. CDR1 and CDR2 from the germline V gene are SQVTM and ANQGSEA. The CDR3 length is 14 residues. V was clipped by 2 bases and J by 3 bases, with 13 bases between them. In nucleotides, the CDR3 is TGCAGCGTTGAAAGAGGCACCTCGTACTATGGCTACACCTTC. Protein: CSVERGTSYYGYTF.